This TCR beta chain is from a study of beta chain features in type 1 diabetes. Overall study findings and caveats: Naive, central memory and regulatory TCRB repertoires appeared more similar among patients than healthy donors.

Expressed TCRB transcripts were sequenced, since all the RNA that had been isolated was reverse transcribed. Sequencing was performed with immunoSEQ multiplex PCR; in TCRdb, only in-frame clones are kept and a portion is missing. The sample holds 850,000 to 900,000 clones, about a sixth seen once. A remark on this clone: Its specificity is not known.

This CDR3 has 16 residues. Trimming removed 3 bases at V and 2 bases at J, with 17 bases between. CDR1 is SGHTA, CDR2 FQGNSA, per germline. This receptor was taken from a woman younger than 35 in good health. The sequenced material came from naive CD4+ T cells from blood. The chain recombines TRBV7-2 with TRBJ2-7, with D hard to call. The CDR3 loop is CASSFPERTRTYEQYF. Written as DNA, the CDR3 is TGTGCCAGCAGCTTCCCAGAGAGGACCCGAACCTACGAGCAGTACTTC.